What follows are 31 T cell receptor beta chains derived from one specimen sequenced in a study of blood T cell repertoires in COVID-19. Method: immunoSEQ multiplex PCR; TCRdb's copy keeps in-frame clones and lacks some. Of a few hundred thousand clones listed, 70% to 90% were seen once; the top ten hold 0.7% to 0.85%. The sequenced sample consisted of peripheral blood. Every receptor here comes from a man aged 18 to 29 with COVID-19, enrolled during active disease.

This clone was found a few times. V gene TRBV7-9 combines with J gene TRBJ2-7, with a weak D call TRBD2 (5 bases). CDR1 and CDR2 (germline): SEHNR, FQNEAQ (reference sequence). V lost 5 bases, J lost 3 bases, and 11 bases lay in between. The CDR3 sequence is 13 residues long. CDR3 region: CASSPGLSYEQYF. CDR3 DNA sequence: TGTGCCAGCAGCCCAGGACTGAGCTACGAGCAGTACTTC.

Regarding this clone: The sample has other DNA sequences that encode this CDR3 too. CDR3: CASSEGTSGSADTQYF. CDR3 nucleotides: TGCGCCAGCAGTGAGGGGACTAGCGGGAGTGCAGATACGCAGTATTTT. This chain joins TRBV10-1 and TRBJ2-3; TRBD2 matches 14 bases. Germline-derived CDR1 and CDR2 are WNHNN and SYGVQD (reference sequence). Germline trimming cut 2 bases from V and 4 bases from J; bases unmatched to any gene: 2. This CDR3 region has 16 residues.

The V call is TRBV20-1, the J call TRBJ2-1; 7 bases map to TRBD1. Trimming took 7 bases from V and 8 from J; bases not matched to a gene: 5. The CDR3 is made up of 11 amino acids. Germline V gene data show CDR1 as DFQATT and CDR2 as SNEGSKA (reference sequence). The CDR3 protein is CSVRQGDEQFF. The CDR3 DNA is TGCAGTGTGAGACAGGGCGATGAGCAGTTCTTC.

The genes are TRBV28 and TRBJ2-1; D gene unclear. Germline V gene data show CDR1 as MDHEN and CDR2 as SYDVKM. The CDR3 covers 12 residues. Trimming left V 3 bases short and J 4 bases short, with 4 bases between. CDR3 residues: CASSFRYNEQFF. The CDR3 DNA reads as TGTGCCAGCAGTTTCCGGTACAATGAGCAGTTCTTC.

The gene calls are TRBV27 and TRBJ2-5; D is unclear. This CDR3 has 16 amino acids. Per germline, CDR1 MNHEY and CDR2 SMNVEV (reference sequence). The V gene lost 4 bases and the J gene lost 2 bases, with 17 bases spanning the gap. CDR3 sequence (DNA): TGTGCCAGCAGTTCTTTGGTCCCAGGTCTGCAAGAGACCCAGTACTTC. Protein: CASSSLVPGLQETQYF.

A single count supports this clone. The same CDR3 is also encoded by other DNA sequences in this sample. The chain carries TRBV5-1 and TRBJ1-3, with a weak D call TRBD1 (5 bases). The CDR3 is made up of 15 amino acids. With 0 bases removed from V and 0 bases from J, the gap between germline ends came to 7 bases. Per the germline V gene, CDR1 is SGHRS and CDR2 is YFSETQ. This CDR3 reads CASSLGDSSGNTIYF. The CDR3 DNA reads TGCGCCAGCAGCTTGGGTGACAGCTCTGGAAACACCATATATTTT.

The chain links TRBV9 to TRBJ1-4; 9 bases agree with TRBD1. The CDR3 runs 16 residues. The germline CDR1 and CDR2 sequences are SGDLS and YYNGEE. V was pared by 0 bases and J by 6 bases, with 6 bases of the junction left unmatched. CDR3 nucleotide sequence: TGTGCCAGCAGCGTAGGTGCCCGGGACAGGGATGAAAAACTGTTTTTT. It yields the protein CASSVGARDRDEKLFF.

This sequence joins TRBV5-1 and TRBJ1-5; possible D gene TRBD1, 5 bases. Germline lookup yields CDR1 SGHRS and CDR2 YFSETQ. This CDR3 is 14 amino acids long. V shed 1 base and J shed 6 bases, with 11 bases lying between them. The CDR3 DNA reads TGCGCCAGCAGCTTGTACCAGGGCGGTCAGCCCCAGCATTTT. Its translation: CASSLYQGGQPQHF.

The table lists this clone with a few counts. The chain joins TRBV20-1 to TRBJ1-4; TRBD1 is a possible D gene (5 bases). The CDR3 has 13 amino acids. The ends were cut back, 3 bases at V and 7 bases at J, with 12 bases in the middle. Germline-derived CDR1 and CDR2 are DFQATT and SNEGSKA (reference sequence). The CDR3 coding sequence is TGCAGTGCTAGTAGACAGAGTGGTGAAAAACTGTTTTTT. Amino acids: CSASRQSGEKLFF.

This rearrangement joins TRBV9 to TRBJ2-7; possible D gene TRBD2, 6 bases. The germline V and J ends were trimmed by 4 bases and 0 bases, with 14 bases remaining between them. CDR3 length equals 15 residues. Germline CDR1 is SGDLS and CDR2 is YYNGEE. The CDR3 DNA follows: TGTGCCAGCAGCCCTGAAGCGGGCCCCTCCTACGAGCAGTACTTC. Its translation is CASSPEAGPSYEQYF. Full variable domain (missing parts from reference TRBV9 and TRBJ2-7): DSGVTQTPKHLITATGQRVTLRCSPRSGDLSVYWYQQSLDQGLQFLIQYYNGEERAKGNILERFSAQQFPDLHSELNLSSLELGDSALYFCASSPEAGPSYEQYFGPGTRLTVT.

This clone was seen more than once but under ten times. The rearrangement links TRBV25-1 to TRBJ1-1; D is ambiguous. The CDR3 is 13 residues long. Trimming took 7 bases from V and 1 from J, leaving 10 bases between them. Per the germline V gene, CDR1 is MGHDK and CDR2 is SYGVNS. The CDR3 DNA is TGTGCCAGCACCCCCGGAGGGAACACTGAAGCTTTCTTT. It translates to CASTPGGNTEAFF.

This sequence joins TRBV3-1 (or the pseudogene TRBV3-2) and TRBJ1-4, with TRBD1 matching 7 bases. Germline assignment: CDR1 LGHDT and CDR2 YNNKEL (reference sequence). Trimming cost V 1 base and J 8 bases; bases outside gene matches: 4. The CDR3 sequence is 14 residues long. The CDR3 DNA follows: TGTGCCAGCAGCCAAGGGGACAGAGGGGAAAAACTGTTTTTT. Translation gives CASSQGDRGEKLFF.

V usage is TRBV28 and J usage is TRBJ2-3; 8 bases agree with TRBD1. From germline, CDR1 is MDHEN and CDR2 SYDVKM. This CDR3 comprises 14 residues. With 5 bases clipped from V and 4 bases from J, the junction kept 5 bases outside the gene matches. The CDR3 nucleotides read TGTGCCAGCAGTCTTACGACAGGGGCAGATACGCAGTATTTT. Translation: CASSLTTGADTQYF. Full variable domain (outside the CDR3, taken from reference TRBV28 and TRBJ2-3): DVKVTQSSRYLVKRTGEKVFLECVQDMDHENMFWYRQDPGLGLRLIYFSYDVKMKEKGDIPEGYSVSREKKERFSLILESASTNQTSMYLCASSLTTGADTQYFGPGTRLTVL.

This clone occurred a few times. In DNA form, the CDR3 reads TGTGCCAGCAGTGAAACGGACAGGGGGACGACTGAAGCTTTCTTT. Its protein is CASSETDRGTTEAFF. This chain links TRBV2 with TRBJ1-1; 10 bases align to TRBD1. Germline CDR1 reads SNHLY; CDR2 reads FYNNEI. V dropped 2 bases and J dropped 5; count of bases not matched to a gene: 5. This CDR3 has 15 amino acids. Drawing the rest from reference TRBV2 and TRBJ1-1, the complete variable domain is EPEVTQTPSHQVTQMGQEVILRCVPISNHLYFYWYRQILGQKVEFLVSFYNNEISEKSEIFDDQFSVERPDGSNFTLKIRSTKLEDSAMYFCASSETDRGTTEAFFGQGTRLTVV.

This chain connects TRBV6-4 to TRBJ1-1; D is ambiguous. CDR1 and CDR2 from the germline V gene are MRHNA and SNTAGT. With 0 bases removed from V and 4 bases from J, the gap between germline ends came to 6 bases. This CDR3 is built from 13 residues. The CDR3: CASSDSMSTEAFF. CDR3 coding DNA: TGTGCCAGCAGTGACTCGATGAGCACTGAAGCTTTCTTT.

This chain uses TRBV19 with TRBJ2-1, with TRBD2 matching 12 bases. The CDR3 sequence is 15 residues long. In germline, CDR1 is LNHDA, CDR2 SQIVND (reference sequence). Trimming at V came to 8 bases and at J to 7 bases, leaving 9 bases not matched to a gene. In DNA, the CDR3 is TGTGCCAGTGGTACGACTAGCGGGGGCGTAAATGAGCAGTTCTTC. Its translation is CASGTTSGGVNEQFF.

This clone was observed a single time. The chain combines TRBV11-3 with TRBJ2-3, with 8 bases fitting TRBD2. Germline values: CDR1 SGHNT, CDR2 YENEEA. The trim removed 5 bases at V and 0 bases at J, leaving 16 bases unmatched. The CDR3 extends over 19 amino acids. Here the CDR3 reads CASSPEPPLAALSTDTQYF. CDR3 sequence (DNA): TGTGCCAGCAGCCCCGAGCCACCACTAGCGGCCCTGAGCACAGATACGCAGTATTTT.

The chain combines TRBV9 with TRBJ2-1, with TRBD2 matching over 7 bases. This CDR3 region has 15 residues. CDR1 and CDR2 from the germline V gene are SGDLS and YYNGEE. The trim removed 0 bases at V and 1 base at J, leaving 1 base unmatched. The CDR3 protein is CASSVDGGSYNEQFF. The DNA of the CDR3 is TGTGCCAGCAGCGTAGACGGGGGGTCCTACAATGAGCAGTTCTTC.

The DNA of the CDR3 is TGTGCAAGTCGCTCACCAGCCGGGGGGTCCAACTATGGCTACACCTTC. Amino acids: CASRSPAGGSNYGYTF. The chain recombines TRBV12-2 with TRBJ1-2. TRBV12-2 is a listed pseudogene. The CDR3 has 16 residues.

V usage is TRBV5-1 and J usage is TRBJ2-7; 9 bases align to TRBD1. CDR1 SGHRS and CDR2 YFSETQ come from the germline V gene. The CDR3 runs 16 residues. V trimming: 2 bases; J trimming: 4 bases; junction bases outside the gene matches: 10. The CDR3 DNA reads as TGCGCCAGCAGCTTTAACTCCGGGACAGGGACATACGAGCAGTACTTC. Encoded protein: CASSFNSGTGTYEQYF.

V usage is TRBV30 and J usage is TRBJ1-1; TRBD1 matches at 8 bases. The CDR3 is 14 amino acids. The J segment lost 6 bases and the V segment lost 1 base, leaving 7 bases of the junction unmatched. Germline CDR1 GTSNPN, CDR2 SVGIG (reference sequence). The CDR3 loop reads CAWSGGQGTAEAFF. CDR3 DNA: TGTGCCTGGAGTGGCGGACAGGGCACGGCTGAAGCTTTCTTT. Variable domain in full (rest from reference TRBV30 and TRBJ1-1): SQTIHQWPATLVQPVGSPLSLECTVEGTSNPNLYWYRQAAGRGLQLLFYSVGIGQISSEVPQNLSASRPQDRQFILSSKKLLLSDSGFYLCAWSGGQGTAEAFFGQGTRLTVV.

V usage is TRBV5-4 and J usage is TRBJ2-1; a possible D gene is TRBD2 (5 bases). This CDR3 is 12 amino acids long. V was pared by 2 bases and J by 8 bases, with 8 bases between. Germline V gene sequence: CDR1 SGHNT, CDR2 YYREEE (reference sequence). For the CDR3, the DNA is TGTGCCAGCAGCTTACCTAGCCATGAGCAGTTCTTC. Amino acid sequence: CASSLPSHEQFF. Full variable domain (rest looked up from reference TRBV5-4 and TRBJ2-1): ETGVTQSPTHLIKTRGQQVTLRCSSQSGHNTVSWYQQALGQGPQFIFQYYREEENGRGNFPPRFSGLQFPNYSSELNVNALELDDSALYLCASSLPSHEQFFGPGTRLTVL.

The rearrangement uses TRBV5-1 and TRBJ2-1, with D possibly TRBD1 on 6 matching bases. The germline V gene encodes CDR1 SGHRS and CDR2 YFSETQ. This CDR3 is built from 13 residues. V lost 4 bases and J 7 bases, leaving 12 bases between the germline ends. The CDR3 region is CASSQYQGNEQFF. The CDR3 DNA follows: TGCGCCAGCAGCCAGTATCAGGGGAATGAGCAGTTCTTC. Together with reference TRBV5-1 and TRBJ2-1, the CDR3 gives the full variable domain: KAGVTQTPRYLIKTRGQQVTLSCSPISGHRSVSWYQQTPGQGLQFLFEYFSETQRNKGNFPGRFSGRQFSNSRSEMNVSTLELGDSALYLCASSQYQGNEQFFGPGTRLTVL.

V is TRBV11-2 and J is TRBJ2-7, with no clear D. CDR3 length: 13 residues. Germline CDR1 is SGHAT and CDR2 is FQNNGV. Trimming removed 2 bases from V and 3 bases from J, with 8 bases in between. The CDR3, as DNA: TGTGCCAGCAGCTTAACCGAGTTCTACGAGCAGTACTTC. Its protein is CASSLTEFYEQYF.

The chain has TRBV12-5 and TRBJ2-7; 13 nucleotides line up with TRBD2. Germline assignment: CDR1 LGHNT and CDR2 FRNRAP. The CDR3 length is 17 residues. The junction had 9 bases not matched to a gene; V was cut back by 7 bases and J by 0 bases. CDR3 sequence reads: CASAQGLAGLYSYEQYF. The CDR3 DNA sequence: TGTGCTAGTGCCCAGGGACTAGCGGGACTCTACTCCTACGAGCAGTACTTC.

This sequence joins TRBV2 and TRBJ2-6; D not certain. This CDR3 contains 15 residues. Germline assignment: CDR1 SNHLY and CDR2 FYNNEI. Between the trimmed V and J ends, which lost 3 bases and 2 bases, there was a span of 8 bases. In DNA form, the CDR3 reads TGTGCCAGCAGTGATTTCCGGGCTGGGGCCAACGTCCTGACTTTC. It codes for CASSDFRAGANVLTF.

The chain employs TRBV19 and TRBJ2-2; D may be TRBD1 (8 bases). The CDR3 extends over 15 amino acids. V lost 6 bases, J lost 5 bases, and 16 bases lay in between. The germline V gene has CDR1 LNHDA and CDR2 SQIVND (reference sequence). The CDR3 DNA is TGTGCCAGTAGCCCGACAGGGGAGGGAACCGGGGAGCTGTTTTTT. Protein sequence: CASSPTGEGTGELFF.

The CDR3 nucleotides read TGTGCCAGCAGTGAGCCCCCGGGAACAGGGAGTCAAGAGACCCAGTACTTC. This translates into CASSEPPGTGSQETQYF. V gene TRBV25-1 combines with J gene TRBJ2-5; possible D gene TRBD1, 6 bases. The V gene's germline CDR1 is MGHDK and CDR2 SYGVNS. The length of the CDR3 is 17 residues. V was clipped by 3 bases and J by 2 bases, with 19 bases between them.

The genes are TRBV9 and TRBJ2-1; 13 nucleotides align to TRBD2. V lost 1 base to trimming and J lost 5 bases; unmatched junction nucleotides: 6. CDR3 length equals 17 residues. Germline V gene lookup returns CDR1 SGDLS and CDR2 YYNGEE. As DNA, the CDR3 is TGTGCCAGCAGCGTAATTGAAGGGACTAGCGGGGACAATGAGCAGTTCTTC. Protein product: CASSVIEGTSGDNEQFF.

The V gene is TRBV6-4, the J gene TRBJ2-1, with 9 bases aligning to TRBD2. J gave up 2 bases and V 2 bases, and 10 bases lay outside the gene matches. The germline V gene has CDR1 MRHNA and CDR2 SNTAGT. CDR3 length: 18 residues. The CDR3, as DNA: TGTGCCAGCAGTGACGGTGGTAGCGGGGGTCTACCCTACAATGAGCAGTTCTTC. Protein sequence: CASSDGGSGGLPYNEQFF.

The chain recombines TRBV9 with TRBJ1-1; D possibly corresponds to TRBD1 (6 bases). V was shortened by 3 bases and J by 3 bases, with 21 bases between the two germline ends. The CDR3 consists of 17 residues. CDR1 SGDLS and CDR2 YYNGEE come from the germline V gene. CDR3 nucleotides: TGTGCCAGCAGCGAGAGAGGGGACGTGGGGGCGCACACTGAAGCTTTCTTT. Translation: CASSERGDVGAHTEAFF.